The entry that follows covers one T cell receptor (beta chain) sequence. This entry comes from a study of blood T cell repertoires in COVID-19. V was clipped by 0 bases and J by 9 bases; unmatched bases: 9. This CDR3 spans 15 amino acids. Germline V gene lookup returns CDR1 SGDLS and CDR2 YYNGEE. Assay used: immunoSEQ multiplex PCR; TCRdb lists only in-frame clones, some missing. The table lists about 230,000 clones, about nine tenths of them singletons. The chain employs TRBV9 and TRBJ2-1, with 7 bases fitting TRBD2. The clonotype comes from a man in his fifties or sixties with COVID-19, enrolled during active disease. The sequencing sample was made of peripheral blood. DNA of the CDR3: TGTGCCAGCAGCGTAGAAGGGACTAAGGGCAGTGAGCAGTTCTTC. Translated: CASSVEGTKGSEQFF.